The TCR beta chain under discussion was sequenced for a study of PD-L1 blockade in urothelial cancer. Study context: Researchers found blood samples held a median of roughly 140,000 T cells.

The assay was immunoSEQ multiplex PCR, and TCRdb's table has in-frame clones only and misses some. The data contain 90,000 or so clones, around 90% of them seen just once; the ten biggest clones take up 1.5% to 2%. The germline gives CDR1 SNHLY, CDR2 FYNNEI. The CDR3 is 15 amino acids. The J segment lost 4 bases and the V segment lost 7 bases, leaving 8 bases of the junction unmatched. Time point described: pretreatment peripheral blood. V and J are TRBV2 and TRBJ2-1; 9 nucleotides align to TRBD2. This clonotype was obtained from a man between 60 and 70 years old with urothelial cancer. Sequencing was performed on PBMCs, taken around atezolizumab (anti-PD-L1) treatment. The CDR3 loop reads CASTGAGGFYNEQFF. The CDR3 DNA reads TGTGCCAGCACGGGAGCGGGAGGATTTTACAATGAGCAGTTCTTC.